Following are 26 T cell receptor beta chains from one sample sequenced in a study of cytomegalovirus exposure and HLA in healthy donors. The PCR was carried out with 60 Vbeta primers and 13 Jbeta primers. TCRdb's copy holds only in-frame clones and misses some; the assay was immunoSEQ multiplex PCR. The sample gives approximately 160,000 clones, around 86% of which show up once; roughly 2% is in the top ten. Sequencing was carried out using PBMCs. All receptors come from a human donor in good health.

The chain recombines TRBV27 with TRBJ1-2; 10 bases are a match to TRBD1. The CDR3 consists of 14 residues. Germline CDR1 reads MNHEY; CDR2 reads SMNVEV (reference sequence). Losses at the gene ends were 5 bases for V and 4 bases for J; bases not matched to a gene: 4. CDR3 in DNA: TGTGCCAGCAGTCCCAGGACAGGGGGCTATGGCTACACCTTC. Translation: CASSPRTGGYGYTF.

This clone has just one count. The gene calls are TRBV4-1 and TRBJ2-1; 15 nucleotides agree with TRBD2. The germline V gene has CDR1 MGHRA and CDR2 YSYEKL. V lost 4 bases and J lost 5; bases outside the gene matches: 12. The length of the CDR3 is 19 residues. The CDR3 nucleotides read TGCGCCAGCAGCCTCCCAGGAGGACTAGCGGGGGGGCCGGACAATGAGCAGTTCTTC. This codes for CASSLPGGLAGGPDNEQFF.

This clone was picked up one time. The rearrangement joins TRBV4-1 to TRBJ1-1; D not resolved. Germline V lookup: CDR1 MGHRA, CDR2 YSYEKL. CDR3 size: 13 residues. Trimming removed 4 bases from V and 4 bases from J, with 10 bases in between. The CDR3 loop is CASSPTVVTEAFF. CDR3 sequence (DNA): TGCGCCAGCAGCCCTACCGTGGTCACTGAAGCTTTCTTT.

There are a few counts of this clone. V usage is TRBV30 and J usage is TRBJ2-7; D may be TRBD2 (5 bases). V lost 0 bases to trimming and J lost 4 bases, with 19 bases between them. CDR1 and CDR2 (germline): GTSNPN, SVGIG (reference sequence). CDR3 size: 16 residues. As DNA, the CDR3 is TGTGCCTGGAGTGTAGGATTGGAGGAGGTGGGTTACGAGCAGTACTTC. Translation gives CAWSVGLEEVGYEQYF.

As regards this clone: One end of the junction does not line up with germline, which may come from a read error. This sample also contains other DNA sequences that code for the same CDR3. The genes are TRBV27 and TRBJ2-5; D is possibly TRBD2 (5 bases). CDR1 and CDR2 from the germline V gene are MNHEY and SMNVEV (reference sequence). The CDR3 runs to 16 residues. As DNA, the CDR3 is TGTGCCAGTAGTTCCAAATGGCGGGCTCAGGAAGAGACCCAGTACTTC. Its translation: CASSSKWRAQEETQYF.

The chain employs TRBV2 and TRBJ1-6, with TRBD1 identical over 11 bases. Trimming removed 7 bases from V and 10 bases from J; junction bases left unmatched: 6. The CDR3 covers 14 residues. Germline lookup yields CDR1 SNHLY and CDR2 FYNNEI. The CDR3 sequence: CASTGQGAGSPLHF. Here the CDR3 DNA reads TGTGCCAGCACAGGACAGGGGGCAGGATCACCCCTCCACTTT.

The chain recombines TRBV27 with TRBJ1-1, with TRBD1 as a possible D gene (5 bases). This CDR3 contains 14 residues. Germline V gene lookup returns CDR1 MNHEY and CDR2 SMNVEV (reference sequence). Trimming shortened V by 3 bases and J by 1 base, and 9 bases separated the two germline ends. The CDR3 DNA sequence: TGTGCCAGCAGTTTCGGCACAGGGAACACTGAAGCTTTCTTT. This encodes CASSFGTGNTEAFF.

The chain couples TRBV2 to TRBJ2-1; the D gene is possibly TRBD1 (5 bases). CDR3 size: 15 residues. Trimming removed 4 bases at V and 4 bases at J, with 14 bases between. Germline CDR1 SNHLY, CDR2 FYNNEI. The CDR3 DNA reads TGTGCCAGCAGTGTCCAGGCAGGACAATACAATGAGCAGTTCTTC. It codes for CASSVQAGQYNEQFF. The whole variable domain, remainder taken from reference TRBV2 and TRBJ2-1, is EPEVTQTPSHQVTQMGQEVILRCVPISNHLYFYWYRQILGQKVEFLVSFYNNEISEKSEIFDDQFSVERPDGSNFTLKIRSTKLEDSAMYFCASSVQAGQYNEQFFGPGTRLTVL.

The chain joins TRBV19 to TRBJ1-6; D remains ambiguous. The CDR3 has 16 amino acids. Germline CDR1 reads LNHDA; CDR2 reads SQIVND (reference sequence). Trimming took off 5 bases at V and 2 bases at J, with 13 bases between the two ends. The CDR3 protein is CASSPSAGAYNSPLHF. Here the CDR3 DNA reads TGTGCCAGTAGTCCGTCCGCCGGGGCCTATAATTCACCCCTCCACTTT.

The chain recombines TRBV2 with TRBJ2-3; 7 positions agree with TRBD1. The CDR3 loop spans 15 amino acids. Trimming cost V 2 bases and J 2 bases; bases outside gene matches: 4. Germline CDR1 SNHLY, CDR2 FYNNEI. The CDR3, as DNA: TGTGCCAGCAGTGAAAGGGACAGAACCACAGATACGCAGTATTTT. This encodes CASSERDRTTDTQYF.

The chain carries TRBV7-9 and TRBJ1-1; 9 bases agree with TRBD1. With V trimmed by 4 bases and J by 0 bases, 9 bases remained unmatched. CDR1 is SEHNR, CDR2 FQNEAQ, per germline (reference sequence). The CDR3 is 17 amino acids. The chain's CDR3 is CASSWDRERSLNTEAFF. In nucleotides, the CDR3 is TGTGCCAGCAGCTGGGACAGGGAGAGGTCGTTGAACACTGAAGCTTTCTTT. The variable domain in full, completed from reference TRBV7-9 and TRBJ1-1, reads DTGVSQNPRHKITKRGQNVTFRCDPISEHNRLYWYRQTLGQGPEFLTYFQNEAQLEKSRLLSDRFSAERPKGSFSTLEIQRTEQGDSAMYLCASSWDRERSLNTEAFFGQGTRLTVV.

In its sample, this clone was seen once. Here the CDR3 reads CASSVDSGNTEAFF. The CDR3 coding sequence is TGTGCCAGCAGCGTAGATTCAGGGAACACTGAAGCTTTCTTT. V is TRBV9 and J is TRBJ1-1; the D is unclear. V shed 0 bases and J shed 1 base, with 7 bases lying between them. The germline gives CDR1 SGDLS, CDR2 YYNGEE. This CDR3 comprises 14 residues.

The chain carries TRBV7-2 and TRBJ1-4; weak D call: TRBD1 (5 bases). V was trimmed by 5 bases and J by 8 bases, leaving 18 bases between them. Looked up from germline, CDR1 is SGHTA and CDR2 is FQGNSA. The CDR3 totals 15 residues. The DNA for the CDR3 is TGTGCCAGCAGCCCCCCGGGCAGGGAATTCGAAAAACTGTTTTTT. Translation gives CASSPPGREFEKLFF.

The rearrangement uses TRBV7-2 and TRBJ2-7; 8 bases agree with TRBD2. The trim removed 5 bases at V and 6 bases at J, leaving 12 bases unmatched. The germline CDR1 and CDR2 sequences are SGHTA and FQGNSA. This CDR3 region has 15 residues. In nucleotides, the CDR3 is TGTGCCAGCAGCAATAGCGGGACACCCCCTACCGAGCAGTACTTC. Translation: CASSNSGTPPTEQYF.

The chain carries TRBV7-9 and TRBJ1-1; D perhaps matches TRBD1 (5 bases). Trimming took 1 base from V and 6 from J, leaving 9 bases between them. The CDR3 consists of 13 residues. Per the germline V gene, CDR1 is SEHNR and CDR2 is FQNEAQ (reference sequence). The CDR3 sequence: CASSLGAGPEAFF. The CDR3 coding sequence is TGTGCCAGCAGCTTAGGAGCAGGGCCTGAAGCTTTCTTT.

CDR3 in DNA: TGTGCCAGCAGCCCCCTAGCGGGGGGAGTCACCGGGGAGCTGTTTTTT. Amino acid sequence: CASSPLAGGVTGELFF. J is TRBJ2-2 and V is TRBV9, with 11 bases lining up with TRBD2. The germline V gene has CDR1 SGDLS and CDR2 YYNGEE. The V segment lost 4 bases and the J segment 4 bases; nucleotides outside the gene matches: 6. This CDR3 has 16 residues.

The genes are TRBV14 and TRBJ2-5; D ambiguous. The V gene's germline CDR1 is SGHDN and CDR2 FVKESK. Trimming cost V 3 bases and J 4 bases, with 15 bases left between them. CDR3 length: 15 amino acids. This CDR3 reads CASSHRRSGLETQYF. CDR3 DNA: TGTGCCAGCAGCCACCGCAGGTCAGGATTAGAGACCCAGTACTTC. The full variable domain, completed using reference TRBV14 and TRBJ2-5, is EAGVTQFPSHSVIEKGQTVTLRCDPISGHDNLYWYRRVMGKEIKFLLHFVKESKQDESGMPNNRFLAERTGGTYSTLKVQPAELEDSGVYFCASSHRRSGLETQYFGPGTRLLVL.

This clone was observed a handful of times. The rearrangement links TRBV6-1 to TRBJ2-4; no clear D gene. Germline loops: CDR1 MNHNS, CDR2 SASEGT. CDR3 length equals 13 residues. The ends were cut back, 2 bases at V and 2 bases at J, with 4 bases in the middle. The CDR3 sequence: CASSETTKNIQYF. Written as DNA, the CDR3 is TGTGCCAGCAGTGAAACAACCAAAAACATTCAGTACTTC.

The rearrangement joins TRBV10-1 to TRBJ2-5, with 8 bases matching TRBD1. Germline-derived CDR1 and CDR2 are WNHNN and SYGVQD (reference sequence). This CDR3 has 14 residues. V shed 6 bases, J shed 3 bases, and the junction held 6 bases outside the gene matches. The CDR3 DNA sequence: TGCGCCAGCAGCCCCGGGACAGGAGAAGAGACCCAGTACTTC. Encoded protein: CASSPGTGEETQYF.

The chain joins TRBV11-2 to TRBJ1-1; D gene ambiguous. Germline CDR1 is SGHAT and CDR2 is FQNNGV. Trimming removed 2 bases at V and 0 bases at J, with 13 bases between. The CDR3 contains 16 residues. CDR3 DNA: TGTGCCAGCAGCTTATTTTTTACGGGAATGAACACTGAAGCTTTCTTT. Translating it yields CASSLFFTGMNTEAFF.

The chain is built from TRBV6-1 and TRBJ2-1; possible D gene TRBD2, 6 bases. This CDR3 contains 14 residues. V was trimmed by 5 bases and J by 1 base, leaving 9 bases between them. Germline V gives CDR1 MNHNS, CDR2 SASEGT. The CDR3 DNA is TGTGCCAGCAGTCCGACTAGTTCCTACAATGAGCAGTTCTTC. It yields the protein CASSPTSSYNEQFF.

The genes are TRBV27 and TRBJ2-7, with D perhaps matching TRBD1 (6 bases). Trimming left V 4 bases short and J 4 bases short, with 8 bases between. CDR3 length: 12 residues. Germline V lookup: CDR1 MNHEY, CDR2 SMNVEV (reference sequence). CDR3 DNA sequence: TGTGCCAGCAGTTATAGGGGGTACGAGCAGTACTTC. Its translation: CASSYRGYEQYF.

This clone was detected only once. V usage is TRBV5-6 and J usage is TRBJ2-4; a possible D gene is TRBD2 (5 bases). Germline CDR1 is SGHDT and CDR2 is YYEEEE. V was trimmed by 6 bases and J by 9 bases, leaving 16 bases between them. The CDR3 is made up of 13 amino acids. CDR3 region: CASTKIGGIIQYF. DNA for the CDR3: TGTGCCAGCACCAAGATAGGAGGTATCATTCAGTACTTC.

The rearrangement joins TRBV2 to TRBJ2-1; TRBD2 matches at 8 bases. The CDR3 consists of 14 residues. Germline loops: CDR1 SNHLY, CDR2 FYNNEI. The V segment lost 6 bases and the J segment 8 bases; nucleotides outside the gene matches: 9. The CDR3 protein is CASSGTRVAHEQFF. CDR3 sequence (DNA): TGTGCCAGCAGCGGGACTAGGGTTGCTCATGAGCAGTTCTTC.

V usage is TRBV19 and J usage is TRBJ1-5, with a weak D call TRBD1 (6 bases). V was clipped by 6 bases and J by 3 bases, with 21 bases between them. Germline V gene data show CDR1 as LNHDA and CDR2 as SQIVND (reference sequence). The length of the CDR3 is 17 residues. CDR3 DNA: TGTGCCAGTAGAAGAGATGACAGGCCGCTTGTCAATCAGCCCCAGCATTTT. Its protein is CASRRDDRPLVNQPQHF.

The chain joins TRBV19 to TRBJ2-7; D unresolved. Trimming removed 10 bases from V and 7 bases from J, with 14 bases in between. The CDR3 has 11 residues. Germline V gene sequence: CDR1 LNHDA, CDR2 SQIVND (reference sequence). The CDR3 bases are TGTGCCACCAGGAACATAGGAGAGCAGTACTTC. Translated: CATRNIGEQYF.